This passage covers 25 T cell receptor beta chains from one sample sequenced in a study of CXCR3-negative and CXCR3-positive naive CD8 T cells. Each TRB cDNA library was prepared by 5' RACE (with UMI labels). Reprocessing the 5' RACE reads, TCRdb reports a single entry for every CDR3 protein and omits DNA. Its table records 100,000 to 150,000 distinct CDR3 sequences. Source material: naive CXCR3- CD8+ T cells from blood. Subset noted: CD45RO-CCR7+CD27+CD95- naive CD8+ T cells lacking CXCR3 (TNR3-). These receptors were obtained from a human donor in good health. Some clones in this sample may be carry-over from other donors' samples.

The chain is built from TRBV5-6 and TRBJ2-7; the TRBD2 assignment by TCRdb is unverifiable without DNA. Germline lookup yields CDR1 SGHDT and CDR2 YYEEEE. The CDR3 runs to 14 residues. The CDR3 here is CASSYGRETYEQYF. Complete variable domain (other parts from reference TRBV5-6 and TRBJ2-7): DAGVTQSPTHLIKTRGQQVTLRCSPKSGHDTVSWYQQALGQGPQFIFQYYEEEERQRGNFPDRFSGHQFPNYSSELNVNALLLGDSALYLCASSYGRETYEQYFGPGTRLTVT.

The CDR3 sequence: CASSFGTGTTTDTQYF. The rearrangement joins TRBV12-3 or TRBV12-4 to TRBJ2-3; the TCRdb call, TRBD1, lacks DNA for checking. The CDR3 is 16 amino acids.

The chain is built from TRBV12-3 or TRBV12-4 and TRBJ1-2; TCRdb names TRBD1, which stays unverified in the absence of DNA. CDR3 length: 13 amino acids. The CDR3 here is CASSFREDDGYTF.

The chain recombines TRBV27 with TRBJ2-7. The CDR3 runs to 13 residues. The germline gives CDR1 MNHEY, CDR2 SMNVEV (reference sequence). CDR3: CASSEANSYEQYF.

The CDR3 sequence is CASRRQGFYNEQFF. The chain links TRBV28 to TRBJ2-1; the TCRdb call, TRBD1, lacks DNA for checking. Germline CDR1 is MDHEN and CDR2 is SYDVKM. CDR3 length: 14 residues. Looking up the rest from reference TRBV28 and TRBJ2-1 gives the full variable domain: DVKVTQSSRYLVKRTGEKVFLECVQDMDHENMFWYRQDPGLGLRLIYFSYDVKMKEKGDIPEGYSVSREKKERFSLILESASTNQTSMYLCASRRQGFYNEQFFGPGTRLTVL.

The rearrangement joins TRBV11-2 to TRBJ1-1. Germline CDR1 SGHAT, CDR2 FQNNGV. The CDR3 is 15 residues long. The CDR3 is CASSLAPSMNTEAFF.

The chain combines TRBV28 with TRBJ2-5; TCRdb names TRBD2, which stays unverified in the absence of DNA. Germline CDR1 reads MDHEN; CDR2 reads SYDVKM. This CDR3 comprises 13 residues. Here the CDR3 reads CATQLAGEETQYF.

The J gene is TRBJ2-2, the V gene TRBV9. Germline lookup yields CDR1 SGDLS and CDR2 YYNGEE. The CDR3 is 15 residues long. CDR3 sequence reads: CASSPYSMNTGELFF.

This chain links TRBV29-1 with TRBJ2-7; checking the TCRdb D call of TRBD1 is not possible without DNA. Germline CDR1 is SQVTM and CDR2 is ANQGSEA. The CDR3 has 12 amino acids. Here the CDR3 reads CSARDDYYEQYF.

The rearrangement joins TRBV6-2 or TRBV6-3 to TRBJ2-1; as DNA is missing, the TRBD1 call by TCRdb cannot be tested. Germline CDR1 and CDR2: MNHEY and SVGEGT. The CDR3 has 14 amino acids. The CDR3: CASSPRDTYNDQFF.

This chain links TRBV20-1 with TRBJ2-7; the TCRdb D gene call, TRBD1, has no DNA to confirm it. Germline assignment: CDR1 DFQATT and CDR2 SNEGSKA (reference sequence). CDR3 size: 14 residues. The CDR3 loop reads CSASVPDNSYEQYF.

This chain uses TRBV11-2 with TRBJ2-3; the TCRdb call, TRBD2, lacks DNA for checking. This CDR3 has 16 residues. Per the germline V gene, CDR1 is SGHAT and CDR2 is FQNNGV. CDR3: CASRSLAGGPADTQYF.

This chain connects TRBV29-1 to TRBJ2-5; TCRdb's D call, TRBD1, is unchecked because there is no DNA. CDR3 length: 13 residues. CDR1 and CDR2 (germline): SQVTM, ANQGSEA. CDR3 region: CSVETRRGETQYF.

The chain links TRBV20-1 to TRBJ1-2; TCRdb names TRBD1, which stays unverified in the absence of DNA. This CDR3 region has 17 residues. Germline V gene sequence: CDR1 DFQATT, CDR2 SNEGSKA (reference sequence). The CDR3 spells CSARDWTGNYLGYGYTF.

The chain combines TRBV4-1 with TRBJ2-5. This CDR3 contains 12 residues. CDR1 and CDR2 (germline): MGHRA, YSYEKL. CDR3: CASSKDRKTQYF.

The chain has TRBV28 and TRBJ2-7; TCRdb's D gene call, TRBD1, goes unchecked for lack of DNA. The germline V gene encodes CDR1 MDHEN and CDR2 SYDVKM. The CDR3 extends over 14 amino acids. The chain's CDR3 is CASSRPGTGPEQYF.

The chain combines TRBV27 with TRBJ1-2; TCRdb reports TRBD1, a call that lacks DNA to check it against. The CDR3 has 13 residues. Germline V gives CDR1 MNHEY, CDR2 SMNVEV (reference sequence). CDR3 sequence reads: CASGLQGTYGYTF.

The gene calls are TRBV29-1 and TRBJ1-5; TCRdb's assignment of TRBD1 cannot be checked, as there is no DNA. The CDR3 totals 13 residues. CDR1 is SQVTM and CDR2 is ANQGSEA in the germline V gene. CDR3 loop: CSVEDCRGQPQHF.

V and J are TRBV6-2 or TRBV6-3 and TRBJ1-5. The CDR3 length is 14 residues. In germline, CDR1 is MNHEY, CDR2 SVGEGT. The CDR3 protein is CASSYGVSNQPQHF.

The chain carries TRBV7-2 and TRBJ1-1; TCRdb indicates TRBD1, and absent DNA this call remains unverified. Germline V gene sequence: CDR1 SGHTA, CDR2 FQGNSA. The CDR3 totals 13 residues. CDR3 sequence: CASSLGGGGEAFF.

The rearrangement joins TRBV13 to TRBJ2-5. This CDR3 has 13 amino acids. Germline V lookup: CDR1 PRHDT, CDR2 FYEKMQ (reference sequence). The CDR3 loop is CASSLRGWQTQYF.

The V call is TRBV13, the J call TRBJ1-1; with no DNA, the TCRdb D assignment of TRBD1 cannot be verified. The CDR3 extends over 14 amino acids. The germline CDR1 and CDR2 sequences are PRHDT and FYEKMQ (reference sequence). CDR3 residues: CASSPGTGYTEAFF.

This chain uses TRBV14 with TRBJ2-7; TCRdb outputs TRBD2, but without DNA this stays unchecked. CDR3 length: 15 residues. Germline V CDR1 and CDR2: SGHDN, FVKESK. CDR3 loop: CASSHRDYTSHEQYF.

The rearrangement uses TRBV10-1 and TRBJ2-5; as DNA is missing, the TRBD2 call by TCRdb cannot be tested. The CDR3 contains 19 residues. The germline gives CDR1 WNHNN, CDR2 SYGVQD (reference sequence). The CDR3 sequence: CASSDGGSLSFRRQETQYF.

The chain combines TRBV13 with TRBJ2-5; TCRdb picks TRBD1, but there is no DNA to check that call. Per germline, CDR1 PRHDT and CDR2 FYEKMQ (reference sequence). The CDR3 contains 16 residues. The CDR3 spells CASSETTGTGVGTQYF.